The rows below give T cell receptor beta chains drawn from one sample of a study of T-cell memory formation after mild COVID-19. Each CDR3 protein gets one entry after TCRdb re-called the 5' RACE reads with MiXCR. Of about 340,000 distinct CDR3 sequences detected, about 20% appear once; the ten largest clones hold 20% to 25%. The sample comprised PBMCs or a T cell subset sorted from them (not recorded which). Receptor source: a man between 18 and 35 years old who had mild COVID-19 (a few samples of this study predate the infection). Cell type and time point are not known. Each CDR3 is given with its conserved first and last residue. D genes are given only for firm matches. Clone size, where shown, is once, few, many, or a class for clones that have expanded.

d_call	clone_size	v_call	cdr3_length	j_call	cdr3_nt	cdr3_aa
-	-	TRBV7-2	14	TRBJ1-1	TGTGCCAGCAGCTTAGTTGGCCCGAATAGTGAAGCTTTCTTT	CASSLVGPNSEAFF
TRBD2	-	TRBV20-1	16	TRBJ2-3	TGCAGTGCCACGACTAGCGGGGACCCTCCGGAAGATACGCAGTATTTT	CSATTSGDPPEDTQYF
TRBD1	many	TRBV11-2	14	TRBJ1-2	TGTGCCAGCAGCCTTTTGACAGGGGGCTATGGCTACACCTTC	CASSLLTGGYGYTF
TRBD1	many	TRBV10-3	14	TRBJ1-5	TGTGCCATTCAGGGGGCTGGTAGCAATCAGCCCCAGCATTTT	CAIQGAGSNQPQHF
-	many	TRBV12-3/TRBV12-4	12	TRBJ1-1	TGTGCCAGCAGTTTTTTGGAGGGACGAGCTTTCTTT	CASSFLEGRAFF
TRBD1	-	TRBV7-2	15	TRBJ2-1	TGTGCCAGCAGCTGGACAGGGGGGTCCTACAATGAGCAGTTCTTC	CASSWTGGSYNEQFF
-	many	TRBV14	13	TRBJ2-1	TGTGCCAGCAGCCAAAGTGGACCCAATGAGCAGTTCTTC	CASSQSGPNEQFF
-	-	TRBV27	14	TRBJ2-7	TGTGCCAGCAGTTTATCGCCAGGGGGAGGCGAGCAGTACTTC	CASSLSPGGGEQYF
-	-	TRBV5-1	14	TRBJ1-2	TGCGCCAGCAGCTTGGGGCCGGGAGCCTATGGCTACACCTTC	CASSLGPGAYGYTF
-	many	TRBV12-5	16	TRBJ2-3	TGTGCTAGTGGTTTTGACTTGGCCCCTGGCACAGATACGCAGTATTTT	CASGFDLAPGTDTQYF